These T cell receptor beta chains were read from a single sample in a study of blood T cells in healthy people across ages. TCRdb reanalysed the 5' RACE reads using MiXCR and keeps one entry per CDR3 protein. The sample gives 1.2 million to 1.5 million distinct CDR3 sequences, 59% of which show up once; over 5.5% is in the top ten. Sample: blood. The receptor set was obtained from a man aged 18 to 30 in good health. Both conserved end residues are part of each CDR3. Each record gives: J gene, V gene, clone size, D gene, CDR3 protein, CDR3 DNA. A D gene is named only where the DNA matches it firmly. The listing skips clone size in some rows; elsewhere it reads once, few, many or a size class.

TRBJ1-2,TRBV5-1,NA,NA,CASRASYGYTF,TGCGCCAGCAGGGCCTCCTATGGCTACACCTTC
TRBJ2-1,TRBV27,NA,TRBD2,CASSLRWASGRCRTYNEQFF,TGTGCCAGCAGTCTCCGATGGGCTAGCGGGAGGTGTAGGACCTACAATGAGCAGTTCTTC
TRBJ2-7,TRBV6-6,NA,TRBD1,CATGQGKGYEQYF,TGTGCCACGGGACAGGGTAAGGGCTACGAGCAGTACTTC
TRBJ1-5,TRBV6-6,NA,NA,CASSYRTLGVNNQPQHF,TGTGCCAGCAGTTACAGGACCCTGGGGGTTAACAATCAGCCCCAGCATTTT
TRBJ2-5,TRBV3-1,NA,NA,CASSQLAYSTQYF,TGTGCCAGCAGCCAATTGGCCTATTCGACCCAGTACTTC
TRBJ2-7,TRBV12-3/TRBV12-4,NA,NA,CASSFRLGQSSEQYF,TGTGCCAGCAGTTTCCGACTGGGGCAAAGTTCCGAGCAGTACTTC
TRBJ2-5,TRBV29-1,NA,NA,CSTDQGRETQYF,TGCAGCACTGATCAGGGCCGAGAGACCCAGTACTTC
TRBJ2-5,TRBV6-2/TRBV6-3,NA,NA,CASSYLPHEQYF,TGTGCCAGCAGTTACCTACCCCATGAGCAGTACTTC
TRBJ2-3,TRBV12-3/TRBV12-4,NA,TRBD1,CAIYRDRDTQYF,TGTGCCATCTACCGGGACAGGGATACGCAGTATTTT
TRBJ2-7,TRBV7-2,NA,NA,CASRPAGDYEQYF,TGTGCCAGCAGACCTGCAGGGGACTACGAGCAGTACTTC
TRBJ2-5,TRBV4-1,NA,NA,CASSHALAQETQYF,TGCGCCAGCAGCCACGCTCTAGCACAAGAGACCCAGTACTTC
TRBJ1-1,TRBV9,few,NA,CASSVSWGTEAFF,TGTGCCAGCAGCGTGAGTTGGGGCACTGAAGCTTTCTTT
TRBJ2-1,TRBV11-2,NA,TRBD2,CASSLDDRGRARFF,TGTGCCAGCAGCTTAGATGATCGGGGGAGGGCCAGGTTCTTC
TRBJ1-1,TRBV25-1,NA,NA,CASSDRRDTEAFF,TGTGCCAGCAGCGATAGGAGAGACACTGAAGCTTTCTTT
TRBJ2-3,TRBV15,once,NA,CATRSEWDTQYF,TGTGCCACCAGGAGTGAGTGGGATACGCAGTATTTT
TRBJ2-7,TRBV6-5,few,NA,CASSYSRTEIYEQYF,TGTGCCAGCAGTTACTCTCGGACAGAAATATACGAGCAGTACTTC
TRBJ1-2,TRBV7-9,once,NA,CASSDPDSHRVYGYTF,TGTGCCAGCAGCGACCCGGACAGCCACCGCGTTTATGGCTACACCTTC
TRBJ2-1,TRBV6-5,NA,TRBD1,CASSGTGPLETQFF,TGTGCCAGCAGCGGGACAGGGCCTTTAGAGACCCAGTTCTTC
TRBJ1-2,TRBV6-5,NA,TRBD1,CASRMDRSYGYTF,TGTGCCAGCAGGATGGACAGGAGCTATGGCTACACCTTC
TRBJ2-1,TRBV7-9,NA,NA,CASSGGPRAEQFF,TGTGCCAGCAGCGGGGGCCCGAGGGCTGAGCAGTTCTTC
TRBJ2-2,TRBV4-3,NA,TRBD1,CASRKVTGVVTGELFF,TGCGCCAGTAGGAAAGTGACAGGGGTTGTCACCGGGGAGCTGTTTTTT
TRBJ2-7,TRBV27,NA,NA,CASSGGPSGLEQYF,TGTGCCAGCAGTGGGGGACCGTCCGGCCTCGAGCAGTACTTC
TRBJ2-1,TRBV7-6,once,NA,CASSLVSGTSSYNEQFF,TGTGCCAGCAGCTTAGTTAGCGGAACTAGCTCCTACAATGAGCAGTTCTTC
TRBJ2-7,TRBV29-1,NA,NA,CSVDYPNNSYEQYF,TGCAGCGTTGATTACCCGAACAACTCCTACGAGCAGTACTTC
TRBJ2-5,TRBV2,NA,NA,CASSLQVPEETQYF,TGTGCCAGCAGCCTACAGGTCCCTGAGGAGACCCAGTACTTC
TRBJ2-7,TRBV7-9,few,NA,CASTRTETYEQYF,TGTGCCAGTACCCGGACAGAGACCTACGAGCAGTACTTC
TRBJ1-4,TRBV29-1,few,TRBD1,CSTGTGATEKLFF,TGCAGCACCGGGACAGGGGCGACGGAAAAACTGTTTTTT
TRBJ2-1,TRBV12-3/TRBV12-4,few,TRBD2,CASSLGLAGINEQFF,TGTGCCAGCAGTTTAGGGCTAGCGGGAATCAATGAGCAGTTCTTC
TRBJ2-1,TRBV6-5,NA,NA,CASSAQVGYNEQFF,TGTGCCAGCAGTGCCCAGGTGGGCTACAATGAGCAGTTCTTC
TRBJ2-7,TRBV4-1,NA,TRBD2,CASSQLTSGHPYEQYF,TGCGCCAGCAGCCAACTGACTAGCGGGCACCCCTACGAGCAGTACTTC
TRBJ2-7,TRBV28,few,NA,CASKPSGRYEQYF,TGTGCCAGCAAACCCTCGGGCCGCTACGAGCAGTACTTC
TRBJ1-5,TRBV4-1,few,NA,CASSQEGKGAQPQHF,TGCGCCAGCAGCCAAGAAGGGAAAGGAGCTCAGCCCCAGCATTTT
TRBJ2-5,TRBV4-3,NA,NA,CASSQDGPGHQETQYF,TGCGCCAGCAGCCAAGATGGCCCGGGACACCAAGAGACCCAGTACTTC
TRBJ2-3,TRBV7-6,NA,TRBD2,CASSWSGASTDTQYF,TGTGCCAGCAGCTGGAGCGGGGCTAGCACAGATACGCAGTATTTT
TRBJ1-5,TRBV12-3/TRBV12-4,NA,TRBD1,CASSGTGHGNQPQHF,TGTGCCAGCAGTGGGACAGGGCACGGCAATCAGCCCCAGCATTTT
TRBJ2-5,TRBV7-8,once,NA,CASSPTSARMQETQYF,TGTGCCAGCAGCCCCACTTCTGCGCGGATGCAAGAGACCCAGTACTTC
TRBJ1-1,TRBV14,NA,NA,CASSQSGLNTEAFF,TGTGCCAGCAGCCAATCAGGCCTGAACACTGAAGCTTTCTTT
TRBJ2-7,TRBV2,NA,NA,CASSRQDPPGYEQYF,TGTGCCAGCAGTCGACAGGACCCTCCTGGCTACGAGCAGTACTTC
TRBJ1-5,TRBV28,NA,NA,CASINRSNQPQHF,TGTGCCAGCATCAACAGATCGAATCAGCCCCAGCATTTT
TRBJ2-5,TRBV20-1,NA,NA,CSSTGYQETQYF,TGCAGCAGTACAGGGTACCAAGAGACCCAGTACTTC
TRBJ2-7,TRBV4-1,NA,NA,CASSQRDSPPYEQYF,TGCGCCAGCAGCCAGAGGGACTCCCCGCCCTACGAGCAGTACTTC
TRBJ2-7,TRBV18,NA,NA,CASRRETGTSYEQYF,TGTGCCAGCAGAAGAGAGACAGGAACATCCTACGAGCAGTACTTC
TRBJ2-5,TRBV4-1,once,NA,CASSQDKAYQETQYF,TGCGCCAGCAGCCAAGATAAGGCTTACCAAGAGACCCAGTACTTC
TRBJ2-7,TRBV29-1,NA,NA,CSVRLEDYEQYF,TGCAGCGTTCGGCTGGAAGATTACGAGCAGTACTTC
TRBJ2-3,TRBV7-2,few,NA,CASSLASLATDTQYF,TGTGCCAGCAGCTTAGCTAGTCTAGCGACAGATACGCAGTATTTT
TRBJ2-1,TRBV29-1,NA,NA,CSVVPPRGEQFF,TGCAGCGTTGTGCCCCCTCGTGGTGAGCAGTTCTTC
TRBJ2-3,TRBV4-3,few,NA,CASSQQLAVSTDTQYF,TGCGCCAGCAGCCAACAACTAGCCGTGAGCACAGATACGCAGTATTTT
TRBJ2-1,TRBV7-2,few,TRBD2,CASSLRGTSGGFPYNEQFF,TGTGCCAGCAGCTTACGGGGGACTAGCGGGGGGTTCCCCTACAATGAGCAGTTCTTC
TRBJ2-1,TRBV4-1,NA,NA,CASSQGGYSYKEQFF,TGCGCCAGCAGCCAAGGAGGTTACTCCTACAAGGAGCAGTTCTTC
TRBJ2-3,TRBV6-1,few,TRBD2,CASSALAGGTDTQYF,TGTGCCAGCAGTGCTTTAGCGGGGGGCACAGATACGCAGTATTTT
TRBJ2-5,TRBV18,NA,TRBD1,CASSRGQGFQETRYF,TGTGCCAGCTCACGTGGACAGGGATTCCAAGAGACCCGGTACTTC
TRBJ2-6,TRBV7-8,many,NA,CASSPGTASGANVLTF,TGTGCCAGCAGCCCAGGGACGGCTTCTGGGGCCAACGTCCTGACTTTC
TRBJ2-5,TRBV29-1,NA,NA,CSVEESVETQYF,TGCAGCGTTGAAGAATCCGTGGAGACCCAGTACTTC
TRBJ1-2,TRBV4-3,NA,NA,CASSQENNFYGYTF,TGCGCCAGCAGCCAAGAGAATAACTTCTATGGCTACACCTTC
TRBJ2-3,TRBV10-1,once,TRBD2,CASTAASGGTQYF,TGCGCCAGCACTGCGGCTAGCGGGGGGACGCAGTATTTT